These 20 T cell receptor beta chains came from one sample sequenced in a study of T cell responses to AZD1222 COVID-19 vaccine. TCRdb's table, derived via immunoSEQ multiplex PCR, lists solely in-frame clones and lacks some. The sample records 150,000 to 200,000 clones, under 95% being singletons. This specimen consisted of peripheral blood, obtained on day 0 of AZD1222 vaccination. The source is an adult in good health.

The V call is TRBV6-2 or TRBV6-3, the J call TRBJ2-2, with a weak D call TRBD2 (6 bases). The CDR3 consists of 15 residues. Trimming took off 2 bases at V and 1 base at J, with 8 bases between the two ends. Germline V gives CDR1 MNHEY, CDR2 SVGEGT. Written as DNA, the CDR3 is TGTGCCAGCAGTTACCCGCGGGAGAACACCGGGGAGCTGTTTTTT. It codes for CASSYPRENTGELFF.

This chain connects TRBV9 to TRBJ1-1; D perhaps matches TRBD1 (6 bases). Germline V gene lookup returns CDR1 SGDLS and CDR2 YYNGEE. This CDR3 contains 13 residues. With 6 bases removed from V and 5 bases from J, the gap between germline ends came to 14 bases. The CDR3 spells CASNIPGVTEAFF. The CDR3 DNA reads TGTGCCAGCAACATACCAGGGGTTACTGAAGCTTTCTTT.

The chain couples TRBV19 to TRBJ2-7; D gene uncertain. Germline loops: CDR1 LNHDA, CDR2 SQIVND (reference sequence). V was clipped by 3 bases and J by 0 bases, with 9 bases between them. The CDR3 has 14 amino acids. CDR3 loop: CASSMYGSSYEQYF. The CDR3 nucleotides are TGTGCCAGTAGTATGTACGGGTCCTCCTACGAGCAGTACTTC.

This rearrangement joins TRBV6-5 to TRBJ2-5; 7 bases align to TRBD1. Germline V gene lookup returns CDR1 MNHEY and CDR2 SVGAGI. This CDR3 comprises 15 residues. The junction had 11 bases not matched to a gene; V was cut back by 0 bases and J by 10 bases. CDR3 sequence (DNA): TGTGCCAGCAGTTACTCTAGGTGGGACCAGGGGGTCCAGTACTTC. It specifies CASSYSRWDQGVQYF.

The CDR3 sequence: CSVEGTGRYEQYF. CDR3 coding DNA: TGCAGCGTTGAAGGAACAGGGCGCTACGAGCAGTACTTC. The gene calls are TRBV29-1 and TRBJ2-7; maybe TRBD1 (6 bases). The V and J ends lost 1 base and 3 bases respectively, with 10 bases between them. Per germline, CDR1 SQVTM and CDR2 ANQGSEA. The CDR3 runs to 13 residues.

The V and J genes are TRBV6-1 and TRBJ1-2, with D possibly matching TRBD1 (5 bases). V was cut by 3 bases and J by 6 bases, with 11 bases left in between. Germline CDR1 is MNHNS and CDR2 is SASEGT. The CDR3 is 13 residues long. The CDR3 nucleotides read TGTGCCAGCAGTGAGGGACCTCATGATGGCTACACCTTC. Its protein product is CASSEGPHDGYTF.

This clone was detected once. The chain links TRBV3-1 (or the pseudogene TRBV3-2) to TRBJ1-5; D remains unclear. CDR1 and CDR2 from the germline V gene are LGHDT and YNNKEL (reference sequence). This CDR3 has 13 residues. V was cut by 1 base and J by 5 bases, with 6 bases left in between. This CDR3 reads CASSQGRDQPQHF. The CDR3 DNA sequence: TGTGCCAGCAGCCAAGGGCGCGATCAGCCCCAGCATTTT.

This chain connects TRBV6-1 to TRBJ1-3; the D is unclear. Trimming shortened V by 3 bases and J by 2 bases, and 11 bases separated the two germline ends. CDR1 and CDR2 from the germline V gene are MNHNS and SASEGT. This CDR3 region has 15 residues. CDR3 residues: CASSEHTTTGNTIYF. The CDR3 region has the DNA TGTGCCAGCAGTGAGCATACGACGACTGGAAACACCATATATTTT.

J is TRBJ2-7 and V is TRBV20-1; 9 nucleotides line up with TRBD2. This CDR3 region has 13 residues. Losses at the gene ends were 3 bases for V and 4 bases for J; bases not matched to a gene: 4. CDR1 and CDR2 (germline): DFQATT, SNEGSKA (reference sequence). The CDR3 reads CSASHSGGYEQYF. CDR3 coding DNA: TGCAGTGCTAGTCACAGCGGGGGGTACGAGCAGTACTTC.

The rearrangement joins TRBV5-1 to TRBJ1-1, with D unresolved. Deletions cut 3 bases from V and 1 base from J, with 10 bases between. Germline CDR1 SGHRS, CDR2 YFSETQ. This CDR3 region has 14 residues. The CDR3 region is CASSSDGQNTEAFF. The CDR3 region has the DNA TGCGCCAGCAGCTCCGATGGCCAGAACACTGAAGCTTTCTTT.

This clone was seen only once. V is TRBV5-1 and J is TRBJ2-1; perhaps D is TRBD1 or TRBD2 (5 bases each). In germline, CDR1 is SGHRS, CDR2 YFSETQ. The CDR3 is 15 amino acids. Deletions cut 0 bases from V and 5 bases from J, with 12 bases between. The CDR3 loop reads CASSLAEGSHNEQFF. The CDR3 nucleotides are TGCGCCAGCAGCTTGGCCGAGGGGTCCCACAATGAGCAGTTCTTC. The whole variable domain, remainder taken from reference TRBV5-1 and TRBJ2-1, is KAGVTQTPRYLIKTRGQQVTLSCSPISGHRSVSWYQQTPGQGLQFLFEYFSETQRNKGNFPGRFSGRQFSNSRSEMNVSTLELGDSALYLCASSLAEGSHNEQFFGPGTRLTVL.

V is TRBV7-8 and J is TRBJ2-1; D is perhaps TRBD1 (5 bases). The CDR3 is 15 amino acids. V dropped 2 bases and J dropped 2 bases, with 10 bases sitting between them. The germline gives CDR1 SGHVS, CDR2 FQNEAQ. This CDR3 reads CASSLMGRAYNEQFF. CDR3 nucleotide sequence: TGTGCCAGCAGCTTAATGGGCAGGGCCTACAATGAGCAGTTCTTC.

A few counts support this clone. In nucleotides, the CDR3 is TGTGCCAGCAGTCCGGGACTAGCGGGAGTGAATGAGCAGTTCTTC. Its protein is CASSPGLAGVNEQFF. The chain uses TRBV6-2 or TRBV6-3 and TRBJ2-1; TRBD2 aligns across 14 bases. Germline-derived CDR1 and CDR2 are MNHEY and SVGEGT. There are 15 residues in the CDR3. J was trimmed by 7 bases and V by 5 bases; bases with no gene match: 4.

The J gene is TRBJ1-1, the V gene TRBV5-1; 7 positions agree with TRBD1. Per the germline V gene, CDR1 is SGHRS and CDR2 is YFSETQ. This CDR3 contains 15 residues. V lost 4 bases and J lost 0; bases outside the gene matches: 6. The CDR3, as DNA: TGCGCCAGCAGCCACAGGGACAGCATGAACACTGAAGCTTTCTTT. Amino acids: CASSHRDSMNTEAFF.

The chain recombines TRBV7-9 with TRBJ1-1; TRBD1 might be the D (6 bases). This CDR3 comprises 14 residues. CDR1 and CDR2 (germline): SEHNR, FQNEAQ (reference sequence). V gave up 6 bases and J gave up 1 base, with 12 bases separating them. Here the CDR3 DNA reads TGTGCCAGCAGACCAGACAGGAGGAACACTGAAGCTTTCTTT. Its protein product is CASRPDRRNTEAFF. The whole variable domain, filled in from reference TRBV7-9 and TRBJ1-1, reads DTGVSQNPRHKITKRGQNVTFRCDPISEHNRLYWYRQTLGQGPEFLTYFQNEAQLEKSRLLSDRFSAERPKGSFSTLEIQRTEQGDSAMYLCASRPDRRNTEAFFGQGTRLTVV.

The chain uses TRBV3-1 (or the pseudogene TRBV3-2) and TRBJ2-2; D not certain. V lost 6 bases to trimming and J lost 2 bases, with 4 bases between them. The CDR3 has 12 amino acids. Germline V gene sequence: CDR1 LGHDT, CDR2 YNNKEL (reference sequence). CDR3 loop: CASRRNTGELFF. In nucleotides, the CDR3 is TGTGCCAGCAGACGTAACACCGGGGAGCTGTTTTTT.

The gene calls are TRBV18 and TRBJ1-4, with 9 bases that match TRBD1. The germline V gene has CDR1 KGHSH and CDR2 LQKENI. The length of the CDR3 is 17 residues. V dropped 4 bases and J dropped 0; count of bases not matched to a gene: 6. CDR3 region: CASSRGQGRSTNEKLFF. CDR3 nucleotide sequence: TGTGCCAGCTCACGAGGACAGGGGCGATCAACTAATGAAAAACTGTTTTTT.

The chain combines TRBV6-5 with TRBJ2-7; no firm D call. Germline V gene sequence: CDR1 MNHEY, CDR2 SVGAGI. V was shortened by 0 bases and J by 6 bases, with 9 bases between the two germline ends. The CDR3 runs 13 residues. CDR3 sequence (DNA): TGTGCCAGCAGTTACTCATACTCTAGCGAGCAGTACTTC. Translating it yields CASSYSYSSEQYF.

This chain uses TRBV7-2 with TRBJ2-7, with D possibly TRBD2 on 6 matching bases. The CDR3 length is 15 residues. The V gene's germline CDR1 is SGHTA and CDR2 FQGNSA. With 3 bases removed from V and 3 bases from J, the gap between germline ends came to 15 bases. CDR3 nucleotides: TGTGCCAGCAGCTTCGGTTCGCATAGCGGCTACGAGCAGTACTTC. Translated: CASSFGSHSGYEQYF.

This chain connects TRBV24-1 to TRBJ1-5; 7 bases are shared with TRBD1. Germline-derived CDR1 and CDR2 are KGHDR and SFDVKD. This CDR3 is 14 amino acids long. Trimming cost V 5 bases and J 5 bases; bases outside gene matches: 5. The CDR3 DNA reads TGTGCCACCAGTGCCAGGGGGGATTATCAGCCCCAGCATTTT. Translated, it gives CATSARGDYQPQHF.